The T cell receptor (beta chain) described here comes from a study of shared clonotypes between healthy human individuals. Study as a whole: The donor pool was made up of two women and a few men aged 18 to 49. General study points: How much donors shared clonotypes was expected to be affected by sequencing depth.

In germline, CDR1 is SGHTA, CDR2 FQGTGA. Trimming took off 5 bases at V and 8 bases at J, with 17 bases between the two ends. This CDR3 is built from 14 residues. Note on this clone: Its antigen remains unidentified.

The input for sorted-subset replicate PCRs was approximately 210 ng DNA, about 30,000 T cell genomes. Libraries were prepared by immunoSEQ multiplex PCR; TCRdb keeps only in-frame clonotypes and omits some of them. The data contain 2 million to 2.5 million clones, roughly 95% of them singletons. The TCR comes from a man between 18 and 29 years old in good health. Sequencing was carried out using naive CD4+ T cells sorted from blood. Indicated subset: CD45RA+ positively selected. The chain has TRBV7-3 and TRBJ2-3; either TRBD1 or TRBD2 may fit D (5 bases each). CDR3 sequence reads: CASSPAGTPSTQYF. The DNA of the CDR3 is TGTGCCAGCAGCCCAGCCGGGACCCCGAGTACGCAGTATTTT.